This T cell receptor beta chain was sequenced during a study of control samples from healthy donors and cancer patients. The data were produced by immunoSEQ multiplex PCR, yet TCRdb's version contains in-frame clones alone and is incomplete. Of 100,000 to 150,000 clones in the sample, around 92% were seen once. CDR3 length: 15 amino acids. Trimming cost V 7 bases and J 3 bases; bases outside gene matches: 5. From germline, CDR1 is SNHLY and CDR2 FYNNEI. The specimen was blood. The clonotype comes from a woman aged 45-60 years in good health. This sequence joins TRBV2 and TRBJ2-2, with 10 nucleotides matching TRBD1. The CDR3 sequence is CASTRDRGDTGELFF. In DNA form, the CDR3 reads TGTGCCAGCACTCGGGACAGGGGCGACACCGGGGAGCTGTTTTTT.